The 32 T cell receptor beta chains below were found in one sample sequenced in a study of shared clonotypes between healthy human individuals. Using immunoSEQ multiplex PCR, the repertoire was profiled, and TCRdb retains in-frame clones only, with some absent. The sample contains some 1.1 million clones, 70% to 80% of which appear only once. The source material was memory CD4+ T cells from PBMCs. Described subset: CD45RA-negative fraction. These receptors all come from a man aged 18 to 29 in good health. Some clones in this sample may be carry-over from other donors' samples.

This CDR3 reads CASSLVRQPYEQYF. Here the CDR3 DNA reads TGTGCCAGCAGCTTAGTTCGACAGCCCTACGAGCAGTACTTC. This chain connects TRBV7-9 to TRBJ2-7, with D maybe TRBD1 (5 bases). V was cut by 1 base and J by 2 bases, with 9 bases left in between. Germline V gene lookup returns CDR1 SEHNR and CDR2 FQNEAQ (reference sequence). This CDR3 spans 14 amino acids.

The rearrangement links TRBV7-6 to TRBJ2-7, with a tentative D call TRBD2 (5 bases). The CDR3 covers 12 residues. Germline V lookup: CDR1 SGHVS, CDR2 FNYEAQ. Trimming left V 2 bases short and J 6 bases short, with 8 bases between. CDR3 sequence (DNA): TGTGCCAGCAGCTTACCTGAGGGCGAGCAGTACTTC. It translates to CASSLPEGEQYF.

The DNA for the CDR3 is TGTGCCAGCAGCTTGGGGGTCACCGGGGAGCTGTTTTTT. Translating it yields CASSLGVTGELFF. The rearrangement uses TRBV5-4 and TRBJ2-2; D is uncertain. The CDR3 is made up of 13 amino acids. Germline loops: CDR1 SGHNT, CDR2 YYREEE (reference sequence). V lost 0 bases and J lost 4, with 4 bases in between.

This chain connects TRBV5-1 to TRBJ2-5; TRBD1 agrees at 10 bases. The V segment lost 3 bases and the J segment 4 bases; nucleotides outside the gene matches: 6. This CDR3 spans 15 amino acids. The germline V gene has CDR1 SGHRS and CDR2 YFSETQ. This CDR3 reads CASSSTGTGAETQYF. CDR3 DNA: TGCGCCAGCAGCTCGACAGGGACAGGGGCAGAGACCCAGTACTTC. Based on the CDR3 plus reference TRBV5-1 and TRBJ2-5, the full variable domain is KAGVTQTPRYLIKTRGQQVTLSCSPISGHRSVSWYQQTPGQGLQFLFEYFSETQRNKGNFPGRFSGRQFSNSRSEMNVSTLELGDSALYLCASSSTGTGAETQYFGPGTRLLVL.

The chain links TRBV11-3 to TRBJ2-5; TRBD1 matches at 9 bases. J lost 2 bases, V lost 5 bases, and 6 bases had no gene match. The CDR3 totals 15 residues. CDR1 is SGHNT and CDR2 is YENEEA in the germline V gene. The CDR3 sequence: CASSRTGAKQETQYF. Here the CDR3 DNA reads TGTGCCAGCAGCCGGACAGGGGCAAAACAAGAGACCCAGTACTTC.

The chain combines TRBV19 with TRBJ2-6; maybe TRBD1 (6 bases). The V and J ends lost 2 bases and 0 bases respectively, with 14 bases between them. The CDR3 contains 18 residues. Germline V CDR1 and CDR2: LNHDA, SQIVND (reference sequence). CDR3 sequence (DNA): TGTGCCAGTAGTATAAGGGCAGGGGCTGGCTCTGGGGCCAACGTCCTGACTTTC. Translating it yields CASSIRAGAGSGANVLTF.

This clone occurred many times. The V call is TRBV9, the J call TRBJ2-4; 8 bases map to TRBD1. The CDR3 extends over 15 amino acids. Germline V gives CDR1 SGDLS, CDR2 YYNGEE. J was trimmed by 11 bases and V by 2 bases; bases with no gene match: 12. CDR3 loop: CASSVQDRVYGFQYF. CDR3 DNA: TGTGCCAGCAGCGTCCAGGACAGGGTGTATGGATTTCAGTACTTC. Filled out from reference TRBV9 and TRBJ2-4, the complete variable domain reads DSGVTQTPKHLITATGQRVTLRCSPRSGDLSVYWYQQSLDQGLQFLIQYYNGEERAKGNILERFSAQQFPDLHSELNLSSLELGDSALYFCASSVQDRVYGFQYFGAGTRLSVL.

The rearrangement links TRBV19 to TRBJ1-1, with 7 nucleotides matching TRBD1. CDR1 is LNHDA and CDR2 is SQIVND in the germline V gene (reference sequence). The trim removed 1 base at V and 5 bases at J, leaving 13 bases unmatched. The CDR3 is 17 residues long. CDR3 residues: CASSIVVRGGGKTEAFF. Written as DNA, the CDR3 is TGTGCCAGTAGTATAGTTGTAAGAGGGGGCGGAAAAACTGAAGCTTTCTTT.

The chain employs TRBV11-3 and TRBJ1-3, with TRBD1 matching 7 bases. In germline, CDR1 is SGHNT, CDR2 YENEEA. The V and J ends lost 1 base and 2 bases, in that order; junction bases with no gene match: 11. CDR3 length equals 18 residues. In nucleotides, the CDR3 is TGTGCCAGCAGCTTAGGCCACCTGGACAGGCCCACTGGAAACACCATATATTTT. Translating gives CASSLGHLDRPTGNTIYF.

This clone was seen just once. The J gene is TRBJ1-4, the V gene TRBV4-3; D might be TRBD1 (5 bases). The CDR3 is 13 residues long. Germline values: CDR1 LGHNA, CDR2 YSLEER. Trimming removed 2 bases from V and 7 bases from J, with 8 bases in between. The CDR3 sequence is CASSQQGGEKLFF. The CDR3 nucleotides are TGCGCCAGCAGCCAACAGGGTGGTGAAAAACTGTTTTTT.

About this clone: Only one base separates this from a far larger clonotype, so it likely reflects a read error. This CDR3 is also generated by other DNA sequences in the sample. The gene calls are TRBV30 and TRBJ2-5; possibly TRBD1 for D (5 bases). The CDR3 is 15 residues long. Germline CDR1 reads GTSNPN; CDR2 reads SVGIG (reference sequence). The V end was cut by 0 bases, the J end by 2 bases, with 13 bases between. The CDR3: CAWSVLGHGQETQYF. The CDR3 DNA follows: TGTGCCTGGAGTGTACTCGGACACGGTCAAGAGACCCAGTACTTC.

V gene TRBV14 combines with J gene TRBJ2-1; the match to TRBD1 covers 8 bases. Unmatched junction bases numbered 8, after V lost 4 bases and J lost 9 bases. Germline CDR1 and CDR2: SGHDN and FVKESK. The CDR3 has 14 amino acids. In DNA form, the CDR3 reads TGTGCCAGCAGCCGGACAGGGTTATTCGGTGAGCAGTTCTTC. The encoded protein is CASSRTGLFGEQFF.

There are a few counts of this clone. The chain joins TRBV2 to TRBJ1-5; D unclear. Germline V lookup: CDR1 SNHLY, CDR2 FYNNEI. This CDR3 has 15 amino acids. V was trimmed by 1 base and J by 6 bases, leaving 13 bases between them. The DNA of the CDR3 is TGTGCCAGCAGTGAAGGAGGTAAGGGTGGTCAGCCCCAGCATTTT. This codes for CASSEGGKGGQPQHF.

The sample holds a few counts of this clone. The rearrangement uses TRBV11-2 and TRBJ2-3; TRBD1 might be the D (6 bases). The germline V gene encodes CDR1 SGHAT and CDR2 FQNNGV. Trimming took 3 bases from V and 5 from J, leaving 12 bases between them. The CDR3 contains 14 residues. The CDR3 bases are TGTGCCAGCAGCTTTAACAGGGCCAGAGATACGCAGTATTTT. This codes for CASSFNRARDTQYF. The full variable domain, completed using reference TRBV11-2 and TRBJ2-3, is EAGVAQSPRYKIIEKRQSVAFWCNPISGHATLYWYQQILGQGPKLLIQFQNNGVVDDSQLPKDRFSAERLKGVDSTLKIQPAKLEDSAVYLCASSFNRARDTQYFGPGTRLTVL.

This clone turned up a few times. The gene calls are TRBV10-3 and TRBJ1-5; D might be TRBD1 (5 bases). CDR3 length: 14 amino acids. Per the germline V gene, CDR1 is ENHRY and CDR2 is SYGVKD. Trimming removed 5 bases from V and 5 bases from J, with 13 bases in between. This CDR3 is CAISTGTVDQPQHF. The CDR3 nucleotides read TGTGCCATCAGTACCGGGACGGTAGATCAGCCCCAGCATTTT.

This clone was found a few times. Other DNA sequences in the same sample also yield this CDR3. The rearrangement links TRBV28 to TRBJ2-5; 8 positions match TRBD2. CDR1 MDHEN and CDR2 SYDVKM come from the germline V gene. The CDR3 runs to 14 residues. Germline trimming cut 3 bases from V and 5 bases from J; bases unmatched to any gene: 5. The CDR3 spells CASSFSGGRETQYF. CDR3 sequence (DNA): TGTGCCAGCAGTTTCTCGGGGGGGCGGGAGACCCAGTACTTC.

This rearrangement joins TRBV5-6 to TRBJ1-1; possibly TRBD1 for D (5 bases). The V end lost 0 bases, the J end lost 6 bases, and 12 bases lay between the germline ends. From germline, CDR1 is SGHDT and CDR2 YYEEEE. The CDR3 sequence is 14 residues long. CDR3 residues: CASSLDWGVAEAFF. The CDR3 DNA is TGTGCCAGCAGCTTGGATTGGGGGGTGGCTGAAGCTTTCTTT.

CDR3 in DNA: TGCGCCAGCAGCTTGCACGGGGGCGGAGAGCAGTACTTC. This encodes CASSLHGGGEQYF. The V and J genes are TRBV5-1 and TRBJ2-7; tentatively, D is TRBD1 or TRBD2 (6 bases each). Germline CDR1 is SGHRS and CDR2 is YFSETQ. This CDR3 spans 13 amino acids. The V end lost 1 base, the J end lost 7 bases, and 12 bases lay between the germline ends.

This rearrangement joins TRBV6-6 to TRBJ2-5; tentative D call: TRBD2 (5 bases). This CDR3 spans 15 amino acids. With 0 bases removed from V and 5 bases from J, the gap between germline ends came to 13 bases. Per germline, CDR1 MNHNY and CDR2 SVGAGI (reference sequence). The CDR3 DNA follows: TGTGCCAGCAGTTACTCAGCCCTTCCGGGGGAGACCCAGTACTTC. As protein: CASSYSALPGETQYF.

The chain couples TRBV4-1 to TRBJ2-5, with D possibly being TRBD1 or TRBD2 (6 bases each). Germline CDR1 MGHRA, CDR2 YSYEKL. V was pared by 4 bases and J by 7 bases, with 16 bases between. This CDR3 has 14 residues. This CDR3 reads CASSPMKGGATQYF. The CDR3, as DNA: TGCGCCAGCAGCCCCATGAAGGGGGGCGCGACCCAGTACTTC.

The rearrangement links TRBV11-2 to TRBJ2-2; 11 positions match TRBD2. With V trimmed by 5 bases and J by 6 bases, 5 bases remained unmatched. CDR1 is SGHAT, CDR2 FQNNGV, per germline. CDR3 length: 15 residues. For the CDR3, the DNA is TGTGCCAGCAGCCTGGGACTAGCGGCTCCCGGGGAGCTGTTTTTT. Translated, it gives CASSLGLAAPGELFF. Full variable domain (missing parts from reference TRBV11-2 and TRBJ2-2): EAGVAQSPRYKIIEKRQSVAFWCNPISGHATLYWYQQILGQGPKLLIQFQNNGVVDDSQLPKDRFSAERLKGVDSTLKIQPAKLEDSAVYLCASSLGLAAPGELFFGEGSRLTVL.

This clone was seen a handful of times. This chain connects TRBV28 to TRBJ2-3; 11 positions match TRBD2. The germline CDR1 and CDR2 sequences are MDHEN and SYDVKM. The CDR3 covers 17 residues. V shed 6 bases, J shed 7 bases, and the junction held 15 bases outside the gene matches. The CDR3 sequence is CASRTTGLAGGGYTQYF. For the CDR3, the DNA is TGTGCCAGCAGAACCACGGGGCTAGCGGGAGGAGGGTATACGCAGTATTTT.

The gene calls are TRBV30 and TRBJ1-1; D possibly corresponds to TRBD1 (6 bases). V gave up 2 bases and J gave up 2 bases, with 9 bases separating them. Germline CDR1 reads GTSNPN; CDR2 reads SVGIG (reference sequence). The CDR3 extends over 13 amino acids. CDR3 loop: CAWSRTENTEAFF. The CDR3 nucleotides read TGTGCCTGGAGTAGGACAGAAAACACTGAAGCTTTCTTT.

V and J are TRBV5-4 and TRBJ1-5; the D is unclear. Germline V gives CDR1 SGHNT, CDR2 YYREEE (reference sequence). V lost 2 bases to trimming and J lost 2 bases, with 14 bases between them. The CDR3 spans 16 residues. This CDR3 reads CASSFWSYLGNQPQHF. The CDR3 DNA is TGTGCCAGCAGCTTCTGGTCCTACTTGGGCAATCAGCCCCAGCATTTT.

With regard to this clone: The same CDR3 can be traced to other DNA sequences in this sample. The gene calls are TRBV5-1 and TRBJ2-7, with unresolved D. The CDR3 contains 12 residues. From germline, CDR1 is SGHRS and CDR2 YFSETQ. Trimming took off 2 bases at V and 3 bases at J, with 6 bases between the two ends. This CDR3 reads CASSLQGYEQYF. Written as DNA, the CDR3 is TGCGCCAGCAGCTTACAAGGCTACGAGCAGTACTTC. The complete variable domain, with remaining parts taken from reference TRBV5-1 and TRBJ2-7, reads KAGVTQTPRYLIKTRGQQVTLSCSPISGHRSVSWYQQTPGQGLQFLFEYFSETQRNKGNFPGRFSGRQFSNSRSEMNVSTLELGDSALYLCASSLQGYEQYFGPGTRLTVT.

This chain links TRBV7-2 with TRBJ2-5; 10 bases are a match to TRBD2. Germline V gene data show CDR1 as SGHTA and CDR2 as FQGNSA. The J segment lost 5 bases and the V segment lost 5 bases, leaving 8 bases of the junction unmatched. The CDR3 is 15 residues long. CDR3 nucleotide sequence: TGTGCCAGCAGCCCGCCTAGCGGGGGCGGGGAGACCCAGTACTTC. This codes for CASSPPSGGGETQYF.

The count of this clone is one. This chain connects TRBV12-5 to TRBJ2-7; possible D gene TRBD2, 5 bases. With 1 base removed from V and 2 bases from J, the gap between germline ends came to 15 bases. CDR3 length: 16 amino acids. The germline gives CDR1 LGHNT, CDR2 FRNRAP. The CDR3 bases are TGTGCTAGTGGTTTGGCCCTGAGCGGTGCCCCCTACGAGCAGTACTTC. This codes for CASGLALSGAPYEQYF.

Regarding this clone: The same CDR3 is also encoded by other DNA sequences in this sample. The rearrangement links TRBV29-1 to TRBJ1-2; D not certain. CDR1 is SQVTM, CDR2 ANQGSEA, per germline. There are 10 residues in the CDR3. Trimming took 3 bases from V and 8 from J, leaving 7 bases between them. CDR3 bases: TGCAGCGTTGAGGGGTCCGGCTACACCTTC. This codes for CSVEGSGYTF.

The chain is built from TRBV6-4 and TRBJ1-3; the match to TRBD1 covers 7 bases. The V and J ends lost 4 bases and 0 bases, in that order; junction bases with no gene match: 6. The CDR3 is 16 amino acids. Germline CDR1 and CDR2: MRHNA and SNTAGT. The CDR3 DNA sequence: TGTGCCAGCAGTGGGGGACAGCCCTTCTCTGGAAACACCATATATTTT. Translated, it gives CASSGGQPFSGNTIYF.

V gene TRBV28 combines with J gene TRBJ2-7; 9 nucleotides agree with TRBD2. CDR3 length: 12 amino acids. The ends lost 6 bases at V and 10 bases at J; junction bases unmatched: 7. Germline V gene data show CDR1 as MDHEN and CDR2 as SYDVKM. CDR3 sequence reads: CASSPTSGSQYF. The CDR3 DNA reads as TGTGCCAGCAGCCCCACTAGCGGGTCCCAGTACTTC.

On this clone: Given a much more abundant clone one base away, this may be a read error. The rearrangement links TRBV6-5 to TRBJ1-4, with TRBD1 identical over 9 bases. Germline assignment: CDR1 MNHEY and CDR2 SVGAGI. The CDR3 has 14 residues. Trimming took 2 bases from V and 7 from J; bases not matched to a gene: 2. The CDR3 sequence is CASSYGTGREKLFF. DNA of the CDR3: TGTGCCAGCAGTTACGGGACAGGGCGTGAAAAACTGTTTTTT.

The gene calls are TRBV18 and TRBJ2-4; D remains ambiguous. The CDR3 contains 14 residues. CDR1 and CDR2 (germline): KGHSH, LQKENI. V was cut by 0 bases and J by 2 bases, with 5 bases left in between. The CDR3, as DNA: TGTGCCAGCTCACCACCGGAACCCAAAAACATTCAGTACTTC. Translated: CASSPPEPKNIQYF.